Below, 8 T cell receptor beta chains from the same sample are listed, as sequenced in a study of blood T cell repertoires in COVID-19. Profiled with immunoSEQ multiplex PCR; TCRdb holds only in-frame clones, not every one. This table has approximately 140,000 clones, around nine tenths appearing once. The sample consisted of peripheral blood. These receptors were obtained from a woman aged 55-70 years with acute or convalescent COVID-19.

CDR3 nucleotide sequence: TGTGCCAGCAGTATCCGACAGGGGGCTTTCCTAGAGGATGGCTACACCTTC. Protein product: CASSIRQGAFLEDGYTF. The V call is TRBV28, the J call TRBJ1-2; 10 bases fit TRBD1. The CDR3 covers 17 residues. Germline V gene sequence: CDR1 MDHEN, CDR2 SYDVKM. V lost 5 bases, J lost 6 bases, and 15 bases stayed unmatched.

V is TRBV30 and J is TRBJ2-5, with D hard to call. Trimming pared 4 bases from V and 3 bases from J, leaving 9 bases between. Germline CDR1 is GTSNPN and CDR2 is SVGIG (reference sequence). The CDR3 spans 12 residues. The CDR3 DNA is TGTGCCTGGACCCCAGGCGAAGAGACCCAGTACTTC. Translated: CAWTPGEETQYF.

The chain is built from TRBV2 and TRBJ2-4, with D possibly being TRBD2 (6 bases). V lost 6 bases, J lost 1 base, and 13 bases lay in between. CDR1 SNHLY and CDR2 FYNNEI come from the germline V gene. This CDR3 contains 15 residues. The CDR3 sequence is CASRRRLEAKNIQYF. Here the CDR3 DNA reads TGTGCCAGCAGGCGCAGACTAGAGGCCAAAAACATTCAGTACTTC.

The gene calls are TRBV19 and TRBJ2-3, with a tentative D call TRBD1 (6 bases). Germline CDR1 is LNHDA and CDR2 is SQIVND (reference sequence). V dropped 4 bases and J dropped 2 bases, with 19 bases sitting between them. The CDR3 is 17 residues long. The CDR3 coding sequence is TGTGCCAGTAGTACTCTACCCGGGACAAAAAACACAGATACGCAGTATTTT. Its translation is CASSTLPGTKNTDTQYF.

V gene TRBV7-9 combines with J gene TRBJ2-6, with 7 bases lining up with TRBD1. Germline V gene lookup returns CDR1 SEHNR and CDR2 FQNEAQ (reference sequence). V shed 2 bases and J 7 bases; nucleotides not matched to a gene: 2. The length of the CDR3 is 14 residues. The CDR3, as DNA: TGTGCCAGCAGCTTAAGGGACAGCGCCAACGTCCTGACTTTC. This gives the protein CASSLRDSANVLTF.

The CDR3 region has the DNA TGTGCCAGCAGTTCGTGGACAGGGGTCTACGAGCAGTACTTC. This codes for CASSSWTGVYEQYF. J is TRBJ2-7 and V is TRBV28, with 9 bases lining up with TRBD1. Germline loops: CDR1 MDHEN, CDR2 SYDVKM. The CDR3 runs 14 residues. Trimming at V came to 4 bases and at J to 3 bases, leaving 4 bases not matched to a gene.

DNA for the CDR3: TGTGCCAGCAGCTCCGGGACAGGGAACACCGGGGAGCTGTTTTTT. Translated: CASSSGTGNTGELFF. J is TRBJ2-2 and V is TRBV28; 8 bases are shared with TRBD1. The CDR3 covers 15 residues. In germline, CDR1 is MDHEN, CDR2 SYDVKM. V lost 6 bases, J lost 1 base, and 4 bases stayed unmatched.

This chain connects TRBV29-1 to TRBJ1-2; 9 positions match TRBD1. Germline values: CDR1 SQVTM, CDR2 ANQGSEA. The CDR3 has 14 amino acids. Trimming at V came to 6 bases and at J to 5 bases, leaving 10 bases not matched to a gene. The CDR3 DNA follows: TGCAGCGTATTAACAGGGGGCGTGGGTTATGGCTACACCTTC. It encodes CSVLTGGVGYGYTF.